This TCR beta chain was documented in a study of T-cell memory formation after mild COVID-19. From the 5' RACE reads, TCRdb called clonotypes with MiXCR, one entry per CDR3 protein. The sample lists around 510,000 distinct CDR3 sequences; about a fifth were seen once. The CDR3 totals 13 residues. Trimming stripped 11 bases from V and 1 base from J, with 13 bases between. Per germline, CDR1 ENHRY and CDR2 SYGVKD. Sequenced input: PBMCs or a T cell subset sorted from them (not recorded which). This TCR came from an adult woman who had mild COVID-19 (a few samples of this study predate the infection). Cell type and time point are not known. V is TRBV10-3 and J is TRBJ2-3; TRBD2 might be the D (6 bases). The CDR3 sequence is CAGRREGTDTQYF. The DNA of the CDR3 is TGTGCCGGACGGAGGGAAGGCACAGATACGCAGTATTTT.